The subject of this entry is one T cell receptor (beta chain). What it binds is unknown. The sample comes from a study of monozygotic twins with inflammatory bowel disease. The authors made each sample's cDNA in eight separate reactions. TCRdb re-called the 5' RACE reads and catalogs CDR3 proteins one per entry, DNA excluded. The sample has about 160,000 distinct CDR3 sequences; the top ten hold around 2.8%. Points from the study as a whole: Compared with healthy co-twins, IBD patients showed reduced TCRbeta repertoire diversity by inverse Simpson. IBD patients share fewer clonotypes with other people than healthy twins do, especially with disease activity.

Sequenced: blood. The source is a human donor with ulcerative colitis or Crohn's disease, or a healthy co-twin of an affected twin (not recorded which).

The CDR3 is CASSLSRPGQETQYF. V and J are TRBV27 and TRBJ2-5. The CDR3 has 15 amino acids. Germline V gene lookup returns CDR1 MNHEY and CDR2 SMNVEV (reference sequence).